This T cell receptor beta chain derives from a study of blood T cell repertoires in COVID-19. Study-wide context: Specimens from acute and convalescent COVID-19 originated in the United States, Italy and Spain.

Germline assignment: CDR1 SGHTA and CDR2 FQGTGA. Trimming removed 3 bases from V and 1 base from J, with 8 bases in between. This CDR3 contains 14 residues. TCRdb's table, derived via immunoSEQ multiplex PCR, lists solely in-frame clones and lacks some. This sample has approximately 230,000 clones, with about four fifths found just once. The chain couples TRBV7-3 to TRBJ2-3, with a possible D match to TRBD2 (6 bases). Sample: peripheral blood. The clonotype was recovered from an elderly man with acute or convalescent COVID-19. This CDR3 reads CASSFSSGTDTQYF. CDR3 DNA: TGTGCCAGCAGCTTCTCTAGCGGCACAGATACGCAGTATTTT.